This T cell receptor beta chain was identified in a study of cytotoxic CD8 clonotypes in ibrutinib-treated CLL. Study findings and constraints: Clonality increased with ibrutinib response but returned toward baseline at progression. Clonality at baseline surpassed age-matched healthy donors and tracked circulating CD8+ T-cell counts.

The data were produced by immunoSEQ multiplex PCR, yet TCRdb's version contains in-frame clones alone and is incomplete. Altogether about 140,000 clones are present, about 80% being singletons, with the ten largest covering approximately 27%. Germline V CDR1 and CDR2: MRHNA, SNTAGT. The V gene lost 6 bases and the J gene lost 0 bases, with 8 bases spanning the gap. The CDR3 runs 13 residues. A note on this clone: Its matching antigen is unknown.

Sequences were derived from PBMCs, sampled after 12 months of ibrutinib treatment. This chain links TRBV6-4 with TRBJ1-1; a weak D match, TRBD1 (5 bases). The TCR was taken from a human donor with chronic lymphocytic leukemia. CDR3 sequence: CASSNRMNTEAFF. The CDR3 DNA follows: TGTGCCAGCAGCAACAGGATGAACACTGAAGCTTTCTTT.